This T cell receptor (beta chain) was found in a study of read filtering for tumor transcriptome and immune sequencing (dated by TCRdb to the early 2020s). For the study in its entirety: The cohort consisted of about 17 male and over eleven female patients, with a mean age of approximately 66 years and an age range of roughly 47 to 85. By revised international staging, under 10 patients were R-ISS I, 16 were R-ISS II and 6 or 7 were R-ISS III. Whole-transcriptome libraries were prepared with the TruSeq RNA Access Library Prep Kit after DNase treatment. Per sample, about 4.05 to 10.27 million TCR-region mapped reads were obtained with IR-seq, compared with only roughly 80 to 1273 with RNA-seq. The study compared TCR repertoires from targeted immune repertoire sequencing and bulk whole-transcriptome sequencing run on the same bone marrow samples. A main aim was a read-filtering strategy for immune repertoire data, specifically whether clonotypes supported by a single read should be removed.

Each patient had bone marrow sampled at the time of active disease. Isolation of bone marrow mononuclear cells was performed by Ficoll-Hypaque density gradient centrifugation. CD138-negative cells were obtained by negative selection after labeling with CD138 magnetic microbeads on a MACS separator, removing myeloma plasma cells. Flow cytometry on an Attune NxT with CD138 antibodies was used to check the purity of the isolated cells. TRIzol reagent was used to extract total RNA, and a NanoDrop spectrophotometer was used to quantify the extracted RNA. For each patient, the CD138-negative bone marrow sample underwent paired RNA-seq and IR-seq. V is shortened by 1 base, J by 9 bases, and the region joining them spans 9 bases. CDR3 length: 12 amino acids, cysteine to phenylalanine. The sequence is cut down to CDR3 DNA, 36 bases in frame from base 1. The germline V gene sets CDR1 to SGHTA and CDR2 to FQGNSA.

Starting from 400 ng RNA, TCR libraries were constructed with the Immunoverse kit using molecular barcoded adaptors that cover the alpha/delta and beta/gamma chains. TCR library preparation used the same RNA that was used for transcriptome sequencing. TCR libraries were sequenced on an Illumina HiSeq 4000 with 2 x 150 cycles. Concerning the study's data processing: Using MiXCR, which included quality filtering and error correction, TCR reads were aligned to human V, D, J and C references and then assembled into CDR3 clonotypes. The tcR package in R was used to analyze clonotype counts and gene usage diversity. Raw mapping reads were checked after the RNA-seq reads had been mapped by STAR aligner version 2.5.3a onto the human GRCh37 genome. To test how sequencing depth affected the clonotypes detected, IR-seq fastq files were randomly downsampled with Seqtk 1.3. The raw public reads went through TCRdb reprocessing: fastp at Q25, MiXCR clone calling, in-frame beta chains kept. Each CDR3 protein gets just one entry, which takes the most common genes and DNA from the rows behind it. TCRdb assigned the V and J calls; the authors' analysis was not used. For this sample the table gives around 140,000 distinct CDR3 sequences, of which under 15% were detected only once. In total, the top ten clones hold roughly 7.6% of the sample.

Beyond this particular receptor, the publication reports: Clonotypes were captured by IR-seq at much higher depth and more reliably than by RNA-seq, and smaller IR-seq throughput was sufficient for identification of most shared clonotypes. In IR-seq, single-read clonotypes were around four fifths of clonotypes but approximately 3.5% of total reads; in RNA-seq they were 70% to 75% of clonotypes and more than 40% of reads. The sorted CD138-negative fraction was a mixed bone marrow immune population, not purified T cells. Removing single-read clonotypes increased the correlation between IR-seq and RNA-seq shared clonotype proportions.

The table lists this clonotype with many counts. The target of this receptor is not known. No much larger clonotype is one base removed from it; base qualities were not supplied. In this chain, TRBV7-2 is recombined with TRBJ2-5; a tentative D call is TRBD1 (6 bases match). The TCR originated in a donor aged 40 or older with multiple myeloma. Sequences were obtained from a population of CD138-negative cells sorted from bone marrow. What this sample's cell subset or site label stands for: bone marrow mononuclear cells depleted of CD138+ plasma/myeloma cells by negative magnetic selection. CDR3 region: CASSLGPGAQYF. The bases read TGTGCCAGCAGCTTAGGCCCAGGGGCCCAGTACTTC.